One and the same sample provided the 20 T cell receptor beta chains below, sequenced in a study of CD8 T cells in Susac syndrome. Reverse transcription of roughly 0.5 to 1 ug RNA was carried out with random hexamers. A single record per CDR3 protein comes from TCRdb applying MiXCR to the immunoSEQ multiplex PCR reads. This table holds 95,000 to 150,000 distinct CDR3 sequences, around 94% found once. The sample comprised CD4+ T cells from PBMCs. Source of these receptors: a human donor in good health.

The rearrangement joins TRBV20-1 to TRBJ2-1; 9 nucleotides match TRBD2. Germline V gene sequence: CDR1 DFQATT, CDR2 SNEGSKA (reference sequence). Germline trimming cut 3 bases from V and 9 bases from J; bases unmatched to any gene: 9. The CDR3 has 14 residues. The CDR3 protein is CSARSSSGIGEQFF. In DNA form, the CDR3 reads TGCAGTGCTAGGTCGTCTAGCGGGATAGGTGAGCAGTTCTTC.

The CDR3 spells CASSGQGGAYEQYF. In nucleotides, the CDR3 is TGTGCCAGCAGTGGACAGGGGGGGGCCTACGAGCAGTACTTC. This chain joins TRBV12-3 or TRBV12-4 and TRBJ2-7; 10 bases agree with TRBD1. The CDR3 spans 14 residues. V was pared by 5 bases and J by 2 bases, with 3 bases of the junction left unmatched.

V usage is TRBV19 and J usage is TRBJ2-7; D not certain. V was pared by 3 bases and J by 0 bases, with 9 bases between. The CDR3 is 14 residues long. Germline V gene data show CDR1 as LNHDA and CDR2 as SQIVND (reference sequence). This CDR3 is CASSIVSLSYEQYF. CDR3 nucleotide sequence: TGTGCCAGTAGTATTGTCAGTCTCTCCTACGAGCAGTACTTC. The full variable domain, rest sourced from reference TRBV19 and TRBJ2-7, is DGGITQSPKYLFRKEGQNVTLSCEQNLNHDAMYWYRQDPGQGLRLIYYSQIVNDFQKGDIAEGYSVSREKKESFPLTVTSAQKNPTAFYLCASSIVSLSYEQYFGPGTRLTVT.

This clonotype is a singleton in its sample. The chain is built from TRBV29-1 and TRBJ1-5; D possibly corresponds to TRBD1 (6 bases). Trimming took off 5 bases at V and 5 bases at J, with 13 bases between the two ends. CDR3 length equals 13 residues. Germline lookup yields CDR1 SQVTM and CDR2 ANQGSEA. CDR3 DNA: TGCAGCGTTCTACAGGGCTCTGATCAGCCCCAGCATTTT. Protein sequence: CSVLQGSDQPQHF.

The gene calls are TRBV7-8 and TRBJ2-6; D not resolved. Deletions cut 3 bases from V and 2 bases from J, with 8 bases between. The CDR3 is made up of 15 amino acids. Germline-derived CDR1 and CDR2 are SGHVS and FQNEAQ. This CDR3 is CASSFRQAGANVLTF. CDR3 nucleotide sequence: TGTGCCAGCAGCTTCCGACAAGCTGGGGCCAACGTCCTGACTTTC.

The V call is TRBV12-3 or TRBV12-4, the J call TRBJ1-5, with a tentative D call TRBD1 (5 bases). The length of the CDR3 is 14 residues. V was pared by 5 bases and J by 1 base, with 9 bases between. CDR3 nucleotides: TGTGCCAGCAGTACTGGGGCGAGCAATCAGCCCCAGCATTTT. Protein sequence: CASSTGASNQPQHF.

V gene TRBV5-1 combines with J gene TRBJ2-2; D remains ambiguous. The CDR3 extends over 14 amino acids. The V end lost 4 bases, the J end lost 6 bases, and 13 bases lay between the germline ends. Germline V gene data show CDR1 as SGHRS and CDR2 as YFSETQ. The CDR3: CASSPADVPGELFF. In DNA, the CDR3 is TGCGCCAGCAGCCCAGCAGACGTCCCCGGGGAGCTGTTTTTT.

This sequence joins TRBV24-1 and TRBJ2-6; D gene uncertain. There are 15 residues in the CDR3. V lost 3 bases and J lost 4, with 9 bases in between. The germline V gene has CDR1 KGHDR and CDR2 SFDVKD. CDR3 protein: CATSDPLKGANVLTF. In nucleotides, the CDR3 is TGTGCCACCAGTGATCCCCTAAAGGGGGCCAACGTCCTGACTTTC.

This sequence joins TRBV12-3 or TRBV12-4 and TRBJ2-7, with 11 bases that match TRBD2. The length of the CDR3 is 16 residues. Trimming at V came to 5 bases and at J to 2 bases, leaving 8 bases not matched to a gene. The CDR3 sequence: CASSLVKGLAAYEQYF. The CDR3 DNA is TGTGCCAGCAGTCTAGTTAAGGGACTAGCGGCCTACGAGCAGTACTTC.

J is TRBJ2-3 and V is TRBV20-1; 9 bases match TRBD2. The CDR3 is 16 residues long. Per the germline V gene, CDR1 is DFQATT and CDR2 is SNEGSKA (reference sequence). J lost 3 bases, V lost 4 bases, and 11 bases had no gene match. The CDR3 coding sequence is TGCAGTGCTATCGCCAGCGGGAGGCATGCAACAGATACGCAGTATTTT. It yields the protein CSAIASGRHATDTQYF.

DNA for the CDR3: TGTGCCGGCCGGCAGGGGGCTGGCACAGATACGCAGTATTTT. Protein: CAGRQGAGTDTQYF. V usage is TRBV7-9 and J usage is TRBJ2-3, with 8 nucleotides matching TRBD1. The ends lost 11 bases at V and 1 base at J; junction bases unmatched: 8. The CDR3 sequence is 14 residues long. Germline CDR1 reads SEHNR; CDR2 reads FQNEAQ (reference sequence).

The J gene is TRBJ2-3, the V gene TRBV5-4; possibly TRBD1 for D (6 bases). The germline gives CDR1 SGHNT, CDR2 YYREEE (reference sequence). The CDR3 spans 14 residues. Trimming cost V 0 bases and J 5 bases, with 10 bases left between them. This CDR3 is CASSLDAGVDTQYF. DNA of the CDR3: TGTGCCAGCAGCTTGGATGCAGGGGTAGATACGCAGTATTTT.

The rearrangement joins TRBV12-3 or TRBV12-4 to TRBJ2-1, with 8 bases fitting TRBD2. The CDR3 contains 14 residues. V lost 3 bases and J lost 10; bases outside the gene matches: 8. The CDR3 region is CASSFRSGGGEQFF. CDR3 in DNA: TGTGCCAGCAGTTTTCGGAGCGGGGGTGGCGAGCAGTTCTTC.

The chain carries TRBV2 and TRBJ1-2, with 11 bases matching TRBD1. The trim removed 5 bases at V and 8 bases at J, leaving 7 bases unmatched. The CDR3 is 14 amino acids. CDR1 is SNHLY, CDR2 FYNNEI, per germline. The CDR3 region is CASSTRGQGVGYTF. The DNA for the CDR3 is TGTGCCAGCAGTACAAGGGGACAGGGGGTCGGCTACACCTTC.

The chain is built from TRBV5-1 and TRBJ2-7; 11 nucleotides line up with TRBD2. The CDR3 has 14 residues. The V gene's germline CDR1 is SGHRS and CDR2 YFSETQ. J lost 3 bases, V lost 1 base, and 0 bases had no gene match. The CDR3 loop reads CASSLTSGGYEQYF. The CDR3 nucleotides are TGCGCCAGCAGCTTGACTAGCGGGGGCTACGAGCAGTACTTC.

V usage is TRBV5-1 and J usage is TRBJ2-7; D is uncertain. The CDR3 consists of 11 residues. V was trimmed by 0 bases and J by 6 bases, leaving 4 bases between them. Germline-derived CDR1 and CDR2 are SGHRS and YFSETQ. The CDR3 sequence is CASSLASEQYF. The CDR3 DNA is TGCGCCAGCAGCTTGGCTTCCGAGCAGTACTTC. Based on the CDR3 plus reference TRBV5-1 and TRBJ2-7, the full variable domain is KAGVTQTPRYLIKTRGQQVTLSCSPISGHRSVSWYQQTPGQGLQFLFEYFSETQRNKGNFPGRFSGRQFSNSRSEMNVSTLELGDSALYLCASSLASEQYFGPGTRLTVT.

Written as DNA, the CDR3 is TGTGCCACCAGCAGATTCGACAGGGGAGGCTACACCTTC. Residues: CATSRFDRGGYTF. V and J are TRBV15 and TRBJ1-2, with 8 nucleotides matching TRBD1. This CDR3 region has 13 residues. The V gene's germline CDR1 is LNHNV and CDR2 YYDKDF (reference sequence). V trimming: 2 bases; J trimming: 8 bases; junction bases outside the gene matches: 4.

The V gene is TRBV3-1, the J gene TRBJ2-7; weak D call: TRBD1 (5 bases). The CDR3 has 12 residues. Trimming removed 5 bases from V and 5 bases from J, with 10 bases in between. The V gene's germline CDR1 is LGHDT and CDR2 YNNKEL (reference sequence). CDR3 in DNA: TGTGCCAGCAGCTCGACAGTAAACGAGCAGTACTTC. Protein sequence: CASSSTVNEQYF.

The chain employs TRBV20-1 and TRBJ2-1, with 7 bases lining up with TRBD2. Trimming at V came to 3 bases and at J to 1 base, leaving 9 bases not matched to a gene. CDR1 and CDR2 from the germline V gene are DFQATT and SNEGSKA (reference sequence). This CDR3 has 16 residues. The CDR3 DNA reads TGCAGTGCTAGGGTGCTCGAGGGAGGGTCCTACAATGAGCAGTTCTTC. This sequence encodes CSARVLEGGSYNEQFF.

This chain joins TRBV7-2 and TRBJ2-7; D perhaps matches TRBD2 (5 bases). The V and J ends lost 4 bases and 2 bases respectively, with 12 bases between them. Per the germline V gene, CDR1 is SGHTA and CDR2 is FQGNSA. The CDR3 totals 14 residues. CDR3 loop: CASSSSRGPYEQYF. CDR3 DNA sequence: TGTGCCAGCAGCTCTAGCCGCGGCCCCTACGAGCAGTACTTC.